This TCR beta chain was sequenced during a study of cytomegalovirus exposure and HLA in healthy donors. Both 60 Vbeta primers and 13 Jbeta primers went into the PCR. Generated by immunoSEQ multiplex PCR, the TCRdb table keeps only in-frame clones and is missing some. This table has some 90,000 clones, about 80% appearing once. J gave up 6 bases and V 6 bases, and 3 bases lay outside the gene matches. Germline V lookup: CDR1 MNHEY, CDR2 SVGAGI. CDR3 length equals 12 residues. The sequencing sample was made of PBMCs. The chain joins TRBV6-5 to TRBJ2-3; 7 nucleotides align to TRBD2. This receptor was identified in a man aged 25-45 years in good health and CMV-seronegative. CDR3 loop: CASSLGGDTQYF. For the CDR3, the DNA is TGTGCCAGCAGCCTCGGGGGGGATACGCAGTATTTT.